One sample yielded the 28 T cell receptor beta chains listed below, sequenced in a study of T cell repertoires in cytomegalovirus infection. One entry per CDR3 protein results from TCRdb running MiXCR on the reads. The sample yields under 200,000 distinct CDR3 sequences, less than 9.5% seen once. The sample comprised PBMCs. The source is a human donor in good health (CMV status not recorded). Some clones in this sample may be carry-over from other donors' samples.

In this sample, this clonotype turned up many times. V and J are TRBV7-2 and TRBJ2-7, with 14 bases that match TRBD2. Trimming cost V 4 bases and J 0 bases; bases outside gene matches: 2. The CDR3 length is 16 residues. Germline CDR1 reads SGHTA; CDR2 reads FQGNSA. The CDR3 nucleotides are TGTGCCAGCAGCTGGGGACTAGCGGGAGCCTCCTACGAGCAGTACTTC. Residues: CASSWGLAGASYEQYF.

This clonotype occurred many times. The chain combines TRBV27 with TRBJ2-2; 9 bases line up with TRBD2. The CDR3 runs to 17 residues. In germline, CDR1 is MNHEY, CDR2 SMNVEV (reference sequence). Trimming cost V 5 bases and J 6 bases; bases outside gene matches: 13. CDR3 nucleotides: TGTGCCAGCAGTGGTGGATCTAGCGGGATCTTCCCCGGGGAGCTGTTTTTT. The encoded protein is CASSGGSSGIFPGELFF.

The V gene is TRBV19, the J gene TRBJ1-5; D is unclear. V lost 2 bases and J lost 0, with 11 bases in between. The CDR3 spans 16 residues. The germline V gene encodes CDR1 LNHDA and CDR2 SQIVND (reference sequence). CDR3 sequence reads: CASSISGRSSNQPQHF. The CDR3 bases are TGTGCCAGTAGTATAAGCGGCAGGAGTAGCAATCAGCCCCAGCATTTT.

This clonotype occurred many times. This chain links TRBV12-3 or TRBV12-4 with TRBJ1-1, with D uncertain. The CDR3 extends over 13 amino acids. V lost 2 bases, J lost 11 bases, and 15 bases lay in between. CDR3 region: CASSLLGWGSAFF. The CDR3 nucleotides are TGTGCCAGCAGTTTACTGGGTTGGGGTTCCGCTTTCTTT.

In its sample, this clonotype was seen many times. The chain links TRBV7-6 to TRBJ2-5; D possibly matches TRBD1 or TRBD2 (5 bases each). The germline V gene has CDR1 SGHVS and CDR2 FNYEAQ. V shed 4 bases and J shed 9 bases, with 12 bases lying between them. The CDR3 contains 12 residues. In nucleotides, the CDR3 is TGTGCCAGCAGCTACCCGAGGGGAGCCCAGTACTTC. It is translated as CASSYPRGAQYF.

This chain links TRBV20-1 with TRBJ1-3; D is uncertain. The V end lost 6 bases, the J end lost 4 bases, and 16 bases lay between the germline ends. The CDR3 has 14 residues. Looked up from germline, CDR1 is DFQATT and CDR2 is SNEGSKA (reference sequence). DNA for the CDR3: TGCAGTGCCGGATCGGAGGCGCGGGGAAACACCATATATTTT. Encoded protein: CSAGSEARGNTIYF.

This clonotype was counted at least ten times. The gene calls are TRBV7-8 and TRBJ2-7, with D possibly being TRBD2 (6 bases). The V end was cut by 1 base, the J end by 8 bases, with 6 bases between. Germline V gene lookup returns CDR1 SGHVS and CDR2 FQNEAQ. This CDR3 is built from 11 residues. CDR3 sequence reads: CASSLGTKQYF. The CDR3 nucleotides read TGTGCCAGCAGCTTAGGGACTAAGCAGTACTTC.

This clonotype was seen only a few times. This chain uses TRBV29-1 with TRBJ2-3; D gene uncertain. This CDR3 is 13 amino acids long. The V gene's germline CDR1 is SQVTM and CDR2 ANQGSEA. Trimming left V 3 bases short and J 2 bases short, with 9 bases between. The CDR3 loop reads CSVEGSYTDTQYF. The CDR3 DNA sequence: TGCAGCGTTGAGGGCTCCTACACAGATACGCAGTATTTT.

J is TRBJ1-2 and V is TRBV5-1; 8 nucleotides match TRBD1. CDR3 length equals 15 residues. Germline V gene data show CDR1 as SGHRS and CDR2 as YFSETQ. Unmatched junction bases numbered 9, after V lost 4 bases and J lost 4 bases. The CDR3 DNA is TGCGCCAGCAGCGACCGGACAGGGAACTCCTATGGCTACACCTTC. It yields the protein CASSDRTGNSYGYTF.

This clonotype has a count of ten or more. The V and J genes are TRBV7-2 and TRBJ1-1, with TRBD1 as a possible D gene (5 bases). Germline CDR1 and CDR2: SGHTA and FQGNSA. V was shortened by 5 bases and J by 1 base, with 20 bases between the two germline ends. This CDR3 has 17 amino acids. The CDR3 nucleotides are TGTGCCAGCAGCCCGTATCGGGGGTTTAGGGAGAACACTGAAGCTTTCTTT. Translation: CASSPYRGFRENTEAFF.

This clonotype was seen repeatedly, ten times or more. The chain carries TRBV6-2 or TRBV6-3 and TRBJ2-2, with TRBD2 matching 9 bases. This CDR3 is 16 amino acids long. The trim removed 2 bases at V and 7 bases at J, leaving 8 bases unmatched. Looked up from germline, CDR1 is MNHEY and CDR2 is SVGEGT. The CDR3 here is CASSYGGRATDGELFF. The CDR3 region has the DNA TGTGCCAGCAGTTACGGCGGGAGGGCCACGGACGGGGAGCTGTTTTTT.

V gene TRBV6-2 or TRBV6-3 combines with J gene TRBJ1-1; D unresolved. This CDR3 region has 14 residues. Trimming cost V 7 bases and J 3 bases, with 15 bases left between them. The germline V gene encodes CDR1 MNHEY and CDR2 SVGEGT. In DNA form, the CDR3 reads TGTGCCAGCACCAGGCCAGGAACACACACTGAAGCTTTCTTT. Amino acids: CASTRPGTHTEAFF.

The genes are TRBV20-1 and TRBJ2-1; D may match TRBD1 or TRBD2 (6 bases each). The CDR3 runs 16 residues. CDR1 is DFQATT and CDR2 is SNEGSKA in the germline V gene (reference sequence). Trimming stripped 5 bases from V and 0 bases from J, with 17 bases between. CDR3 amino acids: CSAEDRLDSSYNEQFF. The CDR3 region has the DNA TGCAGTGCTGAGGACAGACTAGATAGCTCCTACAATGAGCAGTTCTTC.

The rearrangement links TRBV7-2 to TRBJ2-1; D is perhaps TRBD1 (6 bases). Trimming left V 5 bases short and J 8 bases short, with 13 bases between. The CDR3 runs to 13 residues. Germline CDR1 is SGHTA and CDR2 is FQGNSA. CDR3 loop: CASSRKGDHEQFF. CDR3 coding DNA: TGTGCCAGCAGCCGCAAGGGGGACCATGAGCAGTTCTTC.

This clonotype was observed many times. The V gene is TRBV7-8, the J gene TRBJ2-1, with D possibly called TRBD1 or TRBD2 (5 bases each). Germline CDR1 SGHVS, CDR2 FQNEAQ. V was clipped by 5 bases and J by 4 bases, with 15 bases between them. The CDR3 totals 15 residues. The CDR3 DNA sequence: TGTGCCAGCAGCCGGGACGTGGGTACTTACAATGAGCAGTTCTTC. Protein: CASSRDVGTYNEQFF.

This clonotype appeared once. The conserved phenylalanine or tryptophan normally closing the CDR3 is absent here, so this likely arose from a read error. This chain uses TRBV11-2 with TRBJ2-7; possibly TRBD2 for D (5 bases). The V end lost 1 base, the J end lost 7 bases, and 11 bases lay between the germline ends. The CDR3 has 13 amino acids. Germline values: CDR1 SGHAT, CDR2 FQNNGV. CDR3 DNA: TGTGCCAGCAGCTTAGGGACCCCGGGAGAGCAGTACCTC. It codes for CASSLGTPGEQYL.

This clonotype showed up many times. This chain uses TRBV6-2 or TRBV6-3 with TRBJ1-5, with TRBD1 matching over 7 bases. This CDR3 comprises 14 residues. Trimming took 6 bases from V and 2 from J; bases not matched to a gene: 4. CDR1 is MNHEY, CDR2 SVGEGT, per germline. The CDR3 reads CASRTTGGNQPQHF. The DNA of the CDR3 is TGTGCCAGCAGGACTACAGGGGGCAATCAGCCCCAGCATTTT.

This clonotype showed up many times. CDR3 coding DNA: TGTGCCAGCAGCGGGGCCGGGACAGCTTACAATGAGCAGTTCTTC. Its protein product is CASSGAGTAYNEQFF. The chain joins TRBV7-6 to TRBJ2-1, with TRBD1 identical over 7 bases. Looked up from germline, CDR1 is SGHVS and CDR2 is FNYEAQ. This CDR3 comprises 15 residues. J was trimmed by 4 bases and V by 5 bases; bases with no gene match: 8.

This clonotype was detected only a few times. The chain couples TRBV6-1 to TRBJ2-7, with D unclear. V shed 4 bases and J shed 2 bases, with 9 bases lying between them. Germline V gene data show CDR1 as MNHNS and CDR2 as SASEGT. The CDR3 extends over 13 amino acids. CDR3 DNA: TGTGCCAGCAGTGGTTCAGTCCCCTACGAGCAGTACTTC. It specifies CASSGSVPYEQYF.

This clonotype was picked up many times. The genes are TRBV7-2 and TRBJ2-7; D ambiguous. Trimming removed 2 bases at V and 3 bases at J, with 11 bases between. Germline lookup yields CDR1 SGHTA and CDR2 FQGNSA. This CDR3 is built from 14 residues. CDR3 residues: CASSLNPGRYEQYF. The CDR3 nucleotides read TGTGCCAGCAGCTTAAATCCAGGTCGCTACGAGCAGTACTTC. Filled out from reference TRBV7-2 and TRBJ2-7, the complete variable domain reads GAGVSQSPSNKVTEKGKDVELRCDPISGHTALYWYRQSLGQGLEFLIYFQGNSAPDKSGLPSDRFSAERTGGSVSTLTIQRTQQEDSAVYLCASSLNPGRYEQYFGPGTRLTVT.

The V gene is TRBV7-9, the J gene TRBJ1-1; D ambiguous. This CDR3 is built from 14 residues. Trimming took 2 bases from V and 8 from J, leaving 15 bases between them. CDR1 SEHNR and CDR2 FQNEAQ come from the germline V gene (reference sequence). The chain's CDR3 is CASSLKGMDLEAFF. CDR3 nucleotide sequence: TGTGCCAGCAGCTTAAAGGGAATGGACCTCGAAGCTTTCTTT.

This clonotype was observed many times. The V call is TRBV20-1, the J call TRBJ2-2, with TRBD1 matching over 9 bases. V lost 5 bases, J lost 3 bases, and 4 bases stayed unmatched. The CDR3 consists of 14 residues. Germline lookup yields CDR1 DFQATT and CDR2 SNEGSKA (reference sequence). The CDR3 DNA follows: TGCAGTGCTTTTCGGACAGGGGACACCGGGGAGCTGTTTTTT. Translation gives CSAFRTGDTGELFF.

The chain couples TRBV20-1 to TRBJ2-1, with 9 bases that match TRBD2. V shed 6 bases and J 10 bases; nucleotides not matched to a gene: 10. The germline CDR1 and CDR2 sequences are DFQATT and SNEGSKA (reference sequence). CDR3 length: 13 residues. CDR3 sequence reads: CSAPPRTSAEQFF. CDR3 DNA: TGCAGTGCCCCACCTAGGACTAGCGCAGAGCAGTTCTTC.

This clonotype was detected ten times or more. The rearrangement joins TRBV7-2 to TRBJ1-2; TRBD1 is a possible D gene (5 bases). CDR3 size: 14 residues. Deletions cut 5 bases from V and 2 bases from J, with 12 bases between. Germline V CDR1 and CDR2: SGHTA, FQGNSA. The CDR3: CASSPYGGNYGYTF. CDR3 in DNA: TGTGCCAGCAGCCCGTACGGGGGGAACTATGGCTACACCTTC.

This clonotype was seen many times. The chain uses TRBV4-1 and TRBJ1-1, with 7 bases that match TRBD1. Losses at the gene ends were 3 bases for V and 0 bases for J; bases not matched to a gene: 7. Germline V gene sequence: CDR1 MGHRA, CDR2 YSYEKL. The CDR3 has 16 amino acids. This chain's CDR3 is CASSHPGTDMNTEAFF. CDR3 coding DNA: TGCGCCAGCAGCCATCCGGGGACAGACATGAACACTGAAGCTTTCTTT.

Concerning this clonotype itself: Since a much larger clone is just one base distant, this may be a read error. This CDR3 fails to terminate in the conserved phenylalanine or tryptophan, so it likely reflects a read error. The DNA is left out, because the CDR3 cannot be placed on it with certainty; the CDR3 is given as TCRdb lists it. The chain links TRBV25-1 to TRBJ1-2; the table's D call, TRBD1, has no DNA check behind it. The CDR3 has 13 residues if both end residues are counted. The germline V gene encodes CDR1 MGHDK and CDR2 SYGVNS. CDR3 sequence reads: CASSGDRGWVITL.

This clonotype was observed at least ten times. The chain carries TRBV6-5 and TRBJ2-2; TRBD2 aligns across 8 bases. The CDR3 consists of 16 residues. Unmatched junction bases numbered 9, after V lost 3 bases and J lost 6 bases. Germline CDR1 MNHEY, CDR2 SVGAGI. The CDR3 here is CASSYDPGGFAGELFF. CDR3 sequence (DNA): TGTGCCAGCAGTTATGATCCGGGAGGGTTCGCCGGGGAGCTGTTTTTT.

A few counts support this clonotype. V and J are TRBV20-1 and TRBJ1-6; perhaps TRBD1 as D (5 bases). V was pared by 5 bases and J by 4 bases, with 18 bases between. CDR1 and CDR2 (germline): DFQATT, SNEGSKA (reference sequence). The CDR3 runs to 16 residues. CDR3 sequence: CSAEGLGGVYNSPLHF. CDR3 DNA sequence: TGCAGTGCTGAGGGTCTTGGGGGAGTATATAATTCACCCCTCCACTTT.